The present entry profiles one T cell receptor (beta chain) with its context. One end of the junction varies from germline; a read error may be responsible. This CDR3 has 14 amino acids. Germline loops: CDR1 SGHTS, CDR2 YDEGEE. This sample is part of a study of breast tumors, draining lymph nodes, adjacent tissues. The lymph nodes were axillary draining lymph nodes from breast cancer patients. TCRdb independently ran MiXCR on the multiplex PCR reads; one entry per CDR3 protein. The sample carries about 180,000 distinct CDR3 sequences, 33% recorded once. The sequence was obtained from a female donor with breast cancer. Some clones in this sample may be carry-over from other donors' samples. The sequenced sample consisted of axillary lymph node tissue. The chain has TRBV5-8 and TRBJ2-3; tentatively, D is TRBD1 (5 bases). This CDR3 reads CASNLVQGGNTQYF. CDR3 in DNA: TGTGCCAGCAACTTGGTCCAGGGTGGAAACACGCAGTATTTT.